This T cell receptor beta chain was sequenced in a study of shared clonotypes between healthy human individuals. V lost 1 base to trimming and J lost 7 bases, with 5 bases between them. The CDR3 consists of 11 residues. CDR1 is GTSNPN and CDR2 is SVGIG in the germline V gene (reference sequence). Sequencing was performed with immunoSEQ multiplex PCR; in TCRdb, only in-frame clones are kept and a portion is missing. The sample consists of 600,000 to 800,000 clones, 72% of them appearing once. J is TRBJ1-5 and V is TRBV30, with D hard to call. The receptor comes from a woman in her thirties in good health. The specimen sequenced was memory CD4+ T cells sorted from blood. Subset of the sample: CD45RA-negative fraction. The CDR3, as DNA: TGTGCCTGGAGTGAGGCACAGCCCCAGCATTTT. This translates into CAWSEAQPQHF.